This is a list of T cell receptor beta chains from one sample in a study of CD8 T cells in Susac syndrome. TCRdb re-derived calls from the immunoSEQ multiplex PCR reads in MiXCR, one entry per CDR3 protein. The sample records some 150,000 distinct CDR3 sequences, around 95% being singletons. Sequencing input: CD8+ T cells from PBMCs. The receptors originated from a human donor with multiple sclerosis. CDR3s include the opening cysteine and the closing phenylalanine or tryptophan. The D gene is left open where the match is weak.

v_gene	d_gene	j_gene	CDR3aa
TRBV30	TRBD2	TRBJ2-1	CAWSSGVSDEQFF
TRBV13	-	TRBJ1-1	CASSFGHQSSTEAFF
TRBV29-1	-	TRBJ1-5	CSVEEQGLRYSNQPQHF
TRBV27	-	TRBJ2-3	CASSPSGRGADTQYF
TRBV4-2	-	TRBJ2-1	CASSQDTGSDEQFF
TRBV13	TRBD1	TRBJ2-7	CASSPKTGIGYEQYF
TRBV30	-	TRBJ2-2	CAWRTGRYTGELFF
TRBV5-1	-	TRBJ2-3	CASSLEGGSAGDTQYF
TRBV7-9	-	TRBJ2-1	CASTPGASSYNEQFF
TRBV7-9	TRBD2	TRBJ2-1	CASSLGGTSGGNEQFF
TRBV30	-	TRBJ1-1	CAWSVGQNTEAFF
TRBV9	-	TRBJ2-3	CASSAGTAGTDTQYF
TRBV7-9	TRBD1	TRBJ2-7	CASSLTLDRDRSYEQYF
TRBV7-9	-	TRBJ2-1	CASSFTGQSNEQFF
TRBV2	-	TRBJ1-6	CASSEKSYNSPLHF
TRBV5-1	-	TRBJ2-5	CASSFDTALQETQYF
TRBV27	-	TRBJ1-2	CASSLPSGYGYTF
TRBV23-1	TRBD2	TRBJ2-3	CASNQPRQGTSGGVTDTQYF